This paragraph reports one T cell receptor beta chain. This record comes from a study of blood T cell repertoires in COVID-19. Looked up from germline, CDR1 is LGHDT and CDR2 is YNNKEL (reference sequence). V lost 0 bases and J lost 0, with 12 bases in between. The length of the CDR3 is 17 residues. Profiled with immunoSEQ multiplex PCR; TCRdb holds only in-frame clones, not every one. This sample has approximately 66,000 clones, with just under 90% found just once. The sample comprised peripheral blood. This clonotype was obtained from a man aged 55 to 70 with acute or convalescent COVID-19. The gene calls are TRBV3-1 (or the pseudogene TRBV3-2) and TRBJ1-3; D is unclear. The DNA of the CDR3 is TGTGCCAGCAGCCAAGAATTTCACTCCCGCTCTGGAAACACCATATATTTT. It translates to CASSQEFHSRSGNTIYF.